The next 25 T cell receptor beta chains were all read from a single sample in a study of beta chain features in type 1 diabetes (dated by TCRdb to between 2017 and 2018). The study at large found these results: Type 1 diabetes patients showed a moderate but significant shortening of TCRB CDR3 length in all four CD4+ subsets.

Receptor libraries were prepared by the immunoSEQ multiplex PCR assay. The entire amount of isolated RNA was reverse transcribed using the High Capacity cDNA Reverse Transcription Kit, so the sequenced TCRB transcripts were expressed ones. TCRdb mirrors the immuneACCESS table, restricted to in-frame sequences. Some clones are absent from its copies; in checked studies, under half trace to an unresolved V gene, and the reason for the others is unknown. Counted in this sample were about 190,000 clones; approximately 8.1% of them appeared once. The ten largest clones take up 0.94% of the sample. No antigen has been identified for these receptors. Sequenced input: central memory CD4+ T cells from blood. The receptor set was obtained from a middle-aged woman with type 1 diabetes.

This clone was observed a few times. At the DNA level, this CDR3 is encoded by other sequences in the same sample as well. The chain links TRBV7-9 to TRBJ1-1; D unclear. The CDR3 runs to 13 residues. The V end lost 1 base, the J end lost 5 bases, and 8 bases lay between the germline ends. Germline V gives CDR1 SEHNR, CDR2 FQNEAQ (reference sequence). CDR3 region: CASSLGTGTEAFF. The CDR3 DNA reads TGTGCCAGCAGCTTAGGGACTGGAACTGAAGCTTTCTTT.

The chain links TRBV4-3 to TRBJ2-4, with D maybe TRBD2 (5 bases). With 0 bases removed from V and 0 bases from J, the gap between germline ends came to 6 bases. Per germline, CDR1 LGHNA and CDR2 YSLEER. This CDR3 is 15 amino acids long. The CDR3: CASSQEAVAKNIQYF. Here the CDR3 DNA reads TGCGCCAGCAGCCAAGAAGCGGTAGCCAAAAACATTCAGTACTTC.

There are a few counts of this clone. The genes are TRBV4-1 and TRBJ2-2, with D perhaps TRBD2 (7 bases). Germline V gene lookup returns CDR1 MGHRA and CDR2 YSYEKL. The CDR3 has 18 residues. The V and J ends lost 2 bases and 1 base respectively, with 17 bases between them. In DNA form, the CDR3 reads TGCGCCAGCAGCCAACGAGGAAGGGGGGGAAGGAACACCGGGGAGCTGTTTTTT. As protein: CASSQRGRGGRNTGELFF.

This clone turned up a few times. J is TRBJ2-7 and V is TRBV7-2, with 7 bases that match TRBD1. Looked up from germline, CDR1 is SGHTA and CDR2 is FQGNSA. The J segment lost 1 base and the V segment lost 8 bases, leaving 11 bases of the junction unmatched. The CDR3 spans 15 residues. This CDR3 reads CASGVRGGASYEQYF. The CDR3 nucleotides read TGTGCCAGCGGCGTAAGAGGGGGCGCTTCCTACGAGCAGTACTTC.

This clone was seen a handful of times. CDR3 DNA: TGCAGCGTTGCCACCGGGACAAGCGATAGCAATCAGCCCCAGCATTTT. It translates to CSVATGTSDSNQPQHF. This chain uses TRBV29-1 with TRBJ1-5; a possible D gene is TRBD1 (6 bases). Trimming shortened V by 4 bases and J by 0 bases, and 16 bases separated the two germline ends. The CDR3 is 16 residues long. From germline, CDR1 is SQVTM and CDR2 ANQGSEA.

The chain carries TRBV29-1 and TRBJ2-5; no clear D gene. This CDR3 has 12 amino acids. V lost 5 bases, J lost 1 base, and 8 bases lay in between. Germline CDR1 and CDR2: SQVTM and ANQGSEA. In DNA, the CDR3 is TGCAGCGTTAGTCTATCCCAAGAGACCCAGTACTTC. Its protein product is CSVSLSQETQYF.

This clone has more than one count but fewer than ten. The rearrangement joins TRBV4-2 to TRBJ1-6; D gene uncertain. Germline lookup yields CDR1 LGHNA and CDR2 YNFKEQ. The CDR3 loop spans 16 amino acids. V lost 1 base to trimming and J lost 8 bases, with 15 bases between them. The CDR3 DNA reads as TGTGCCAGCAGCCAAGCCACCGACTCTCGGGATTCACCCCTCCACTTT. It translates to CASSQATDSRDSPLHF.

This chain connects TRBV6-5 to TRBJ2-3, with 10 bases lining up with TRBD2. The trim removed 4 bases at V and 3 bases at J, leaving 7 bases unmatched. Germline loops: CDR1 MNHEY, CDR2 SVGAGI. The CDR3 totals 16 residues. CDR3 region: CASSSSLAGGTDTQYF. For the CDR3, the DNA is TGTGCCAGCAGTTCCTCCTTAGCGGGAGGTACAGATACGCAGTATTTT.

Only a few counts were recorded for this clone. This sequence joins TRBV27 and TRBJ2-1; 7 bases map to TRBD2. J gave up 5 bases and V 4 bases, and 14 bases lay outside the gene matches. This CDR3 is 17 amino acids long. Germline V gene sequence: CDR1 MNHEY, CDR2 SMNVEV (reference sequence). CDR3 sequence (DNA): TGTGCCAGCAGTTCCCCAAGCCTAAGCGGGGCCAACAATGAGCAGTTCTTC. Protein sequence: CASSSPSLSGANNEQFF.

V usage is TRBV2 and J usage is TRBJ1-6; TRBD1 agrees at 7 bases. CDR3 length: 14 amino acids. Germline CDR1 SNHLY, CDR2 FYNNEI. The ends lost 6 bases at V and 7 bases at J; junction bases unmatched: 6. As DNA, the CDR3 is TGTGCCAGCAGGGGGGACAGTCGAAATTCACCCCTCCACTTT. This translates into CASRGDSRNSPLHF.

This clone was recorded a few times. One end of the junction is discordant with germline, which a read error may explain. The rearrangement uses TRBV28 and TRBJ2-7; 9 nucleotides line up with TRBD1. Germline lookup yields CDR1 MDHEN and CDR2 SYDVKM. The CDR3 runs to 12 residues. CDR3 amino acids: CASSARGDRDHF. The CDR3 region has the DNA TGTGCCAGCAGTGCCCGTGGGGACAGGGACCACTTC.

In its sample, this clone was seen a few times. The J gene is TRBJ2-5, the V gene TRBV7-2; D is unresolved. V lost 5 bases to trimming and J lost 5 bases, with 12 bases between them. Germline V gene data show CDR1 as SGHTA and CDR2 as FQGNSA. This CDR3 region has 13 residues. Written as DNA, the CDR3 is TGTGCCAGCAGCCCGTCCAGTTGGGAGACCCAGTACTTC. Its translation is CASSPSSWETQYF.

CDR3 sequence: CAISDPGLAGNEQFF. DNA for the CDR3: TGTGCCATCAGTGACCCGGGACTAGCGGGGAATGAGCAGTTCTTC. The rearrangement uses TRBV10-3 and TRBJ2-1, with 13 positions matching TRBD2. The CDR3 spans 15 residues. J lost 7 bases, V lost 3 bases, and 3 bases had no gene match. From germline, CDR1 is ENHRY and CDR2 SYGVKD.

Only one count was recorded for this clone. The V gene is TRBV11-1, the J gene TRBJ2-1; 9 nucleotides line up with TRBD1. The CDR3 contains 15 residues. The J segment lost 7 bases and the V segment lost 7 bases, leaving 11 bases of the junction unmatched. The germline V gene has CDR1 SGHAT and CDR2 FQDESV (reference sequence). This chain's CDR3 is CASNRLTGGKNEQFF. The DNA of the CDR3 is TGTGCCAGCAACAGACTTACAGGGGGCAAGAATGAGCAGTTCTTC. Full variable domain (remainder filled in from reference TRBV11-1 and TRBJ2-1): EAEVAQSPRYKITEKSQAVAFWCDPISGHATLYWYRQILGQGPELLVQFQDESVVDDSQLPKDRFSAERLKGVDSTLKIQPAELGDSAMYLCASNRLTGGKNEQFFGPGTRLTVL.

This clone turned up a few times. The gene calls are TRBV7-9 and TRBJ1-1; D possibly corresponds to TRBD1 (5 bases). Germline CDR1 is SEHNR and CDR2 is FQNEAQ (reference sequence). Deletions cut 5 bases from V and 6 bases from J, with 13 bases between. The CDR3 runs 13 residues. CDR3 sequence (DNA): TGTGCCAGCAGCACCCGACAGTTACCTGAAGCTTTCTTT. It encodes CASSTRQLPEAFF.

This clone came up many times. V is TRBV18 and J is TRBJ2-7; 8 positions match TRBD2. Unmatched junction bases numbered 4, after V lost 0 bases and J lost 6 bases. The CDR3 sequence is 14 residues long. Germline V gene sequence: CDR1 KGHSH, CDR2 LQKENI. The CDR3 DNA is TGTGCCAGCTCACCACCAGCGGGGGCGGGCGAGCAGTACTTC. Translating it yields CASSPPAGAGEQYF.

This rearrangement joins TRBV29-1 to TRBJ2-5; maybe TRBD2 (7 bases). V shed 7 bases and J shed 2 bases, with 14 bases lying between them. CDR1 and CDR2 (germline): SQVTM, ANQGSEA. This CDR3 has 13 residues. The CDR3 region is CSAERGGQETQYF. The DNA of the CDR3 is TGCAGCGCCGAGAGGGGGGGACAAGAGACCCAGTACTTC.

This clone showed up many times. The V call is TRBV5-1, the J call TRBJ2-1; 9 bases line up with TRBD2. The J segment lost 7 bases and the V segment lost 0 bases, leaving 2 bases of the junction unmatched. Germline V gives CDR1 SGHRS, CDR2 YFSETQ. CDR3 length: 14 amino acids. CDR3 loop: CASSLVAGVNEQFF. The CDR3 nucleotides are TGCGCCAGCAGCTTGGTAGCGGGAGTAAATGAGCAGTTCTTC.

This chain links TRBV15 with TRBJ2-1; 7 bases line up with TRBD2. V dropped 3 bases and J dropped 7; count of bases not matched to a gene: 15. Germline V lookup: CDR1 LNHNV, CDR2 YYDKDF (reference sequence). The CDR3 sequence is 17 residues long. The CDR3 reads CATSRAIAAGVDNEQFF. The CDR3 nucleotides are TGTGCCACCAGCAGGGCCATTGCGGCGGGAGTAGATAATGAGCAGTTCTTC.

This clone showed up just a few times. The chain couples TRBV28 to TRBJ1-1; D possibly corresponds to TRBD1 (5 bases). CDR3 length: 14 residues. V was pared by 7 bases and J by 5 bases, with 17 bases between. From germline, CDR1 is MDHEN and CDR2 SYDVKM. DNA of the CDR3: TGTGCCAGCACCCAGGAGGGGATTAGGACTGAAGCTTTCTTT. As protein: CASTQEGIRTEAFF. The entire variable domain, with the rest obtained from reference TRBV28 and TRBJ1-1, is as follows: DVKVTQSSRYLVKRTGEKVFLECVQDMDHENMFWYRQDPGLGLRLIYFSYDVKMKEKGDIPEGYSVSREKKERFSLILESASTNQTSMYLCASTQEGIRTEAFFGQGTRLTVV.

The gene calls are TRBV11-2 and TRBJ2-5; 8 bases align to TRBD2. Germline CDR1 and CDR2: SGHAT and FQNNGV. J was trimmed by 2 bases and V by 1 base; bases with no gene match: 9. The CDR3 spans 17 residues. The CDR3 DNA reads TGTGCCAGCAGCTTAGGGTCACGGCGGGGGGCACAAGAGACCCAGTACTTC. Translation: CASSLGSRRGAQETQYF.

The CDR3 is CASSLQENTEAFF. The CDR3 DNA sequence: TGCGCCAGCAGCTTGCAGGAGAACACTGAAGCTTTCTTT. This chain links TRBV5-1 with TRBJ1-1; D gene uncertain. The V gene's germline CDR1 is SGHRS and CDR2 YFSETQ. V was shortened by 1 base and J by 1 base, with 5 bases between the two germline ends. The CDR3 sequence is 13 residues long.

V usage is TRBV2 and J usage is TRBJ2-1; tentative D call: TRBD2 (6 bases). Trimming took 6 bases from V and 4 from J, leaving 16 bases between them. Per the germline V gene, CDR1 is SNHLY and CDR2 is FYNNEI. There are 15 residues in the CDR3. The CDR3 coding sequence is TGTGCCAGCAGGTCCCTAGGGGCGGGATACAATGAGCAGTTCTTC. Translating gives CASRSLGAGYNEQFF.

This clone was counted between two and nine times. V usage is TRBV6-5 and J usage is TRBJ1-1; D gene unclear. Trimming pared 7 bases from V and 1 base from J, leaving 10 bases between. The CDR3 has 13 residues. Per the germline V gene, CDR1 is MNHEY and CDR2 is SVGAGI. Here the CDR3 DNA reads TGTGCCAGCACCCTAACGGGGAACACTGAAGCTTTCTTT. As protein: CASTLTGNTEAFF.

This clone has just a few counts. V gene TRBV19 combines with J gene TRBJ1-2; a possible D gene is TRBD1 (6 bases). The V gene lost 2 bases and the J gene lost 0 bases, with 16 bases spanning the gap. Germline V gives CDR1 LNHDA, CDR2 SQIVND (reference sequence). The CDR3 has 17 amino acids. The CDR3 reads CASSIQLWTATNYGYTF. The CDR3 DNA sequence: TGTGCCAGTAGTATACAACTCTGGACAGCAACTAACTATGGCTACACCTTC. The whole variable domain, remainder taken from reference TRBV19 and TRBJ1-2, is DGGITQSPKYLFRKEGQNVTLSCEQNLNHDAMYWYRQDPGQGLRLIYYSQIVNDFQKGDIAEGYSVSREKKESFPLTVTSAQKNPTAFYLCASSIQLWTATNYGYTFGSGTRLTVV.